The sample holds a few counts of the clone carrying this T cell receptor beta chain. Original processing notes: From reference gene primer amplification, estimates of nucleated cell counts were derived. Data came from immunoSEQ multiplex PCR; TCRdb stores just in-frame clones and leaves some out. The V and J calls and clone size were taken over from that table, and D and trimming were inferred from the DNA. In the table there are roughly 260,000 clones, 87% of which are singletons. The record originates from a study of blood T cell repertoires in COVID-19. Overall study: Acute and convalescent COVID-19 samples came from the United States, Italy and Spain. PBMCs, B-cell-depleted T cells, or T cells provided the cDNA or gDNA that made up the material.

Trimming removed 3 bases at V and 5 bases at J, with 13 bases between. The CDR3 is 15 amino acids. CDR1 LNHDA and CDR2 SQIVND come from the germline V gene (reference sequence). V is TRBV19 and J is TRBJ1-4; D gene ambiguous. Material for sequencing was peripheral blood. The sequence was collected from a woman aged 50 to 60 who had recovered from COVID-19. The CDR3 DNA sequence: TGTGCCAGTAGTATTTCTGGGTTCGGGAATGAAAAACTGTTTTTT. Amino acids: CASSISGFGNEKLFF.